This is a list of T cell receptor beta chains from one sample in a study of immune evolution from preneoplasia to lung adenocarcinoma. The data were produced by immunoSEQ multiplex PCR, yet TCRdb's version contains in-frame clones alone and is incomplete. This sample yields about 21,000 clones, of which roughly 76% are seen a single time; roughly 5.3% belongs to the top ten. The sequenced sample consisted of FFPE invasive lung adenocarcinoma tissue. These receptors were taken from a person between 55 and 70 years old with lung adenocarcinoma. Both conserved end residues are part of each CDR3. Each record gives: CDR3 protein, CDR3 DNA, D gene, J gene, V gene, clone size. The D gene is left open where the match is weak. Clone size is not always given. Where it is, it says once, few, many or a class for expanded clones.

CAAKRERYTGELFF TGTGCCGCAAAGCGGGAGCGGTACACCGGGGAGCTGTTTTTT TRBD2 TRBJ2-2 TRBV30 .
CASSQEIGRIYEQFF TGTGCCAGCAGCCAAGAAATCGGGCGAATCTATGAGCAGTTCTTC . TRBJ2-1 TRBV14 .
CASMRDHNSYEQYF TGCGCCAGCATGCGGGACCATAACTCCTACGAGCAGTACTTC . TRBJ2-7 TRBV5-1 .
CASSIRALAGGPSGNEQFF TGTGCCAGTAGTATTAGGGCACTAGCGGGAGGGCCTTCTGGGAATGAGCAGTTCTTC TRBD2 TRBJ2-1 TRBV19 .
CASSSKEGHNEQFF TGTGCCAGCAGCTCTAAGGAGGGGCACAATGAGCAGTTCTTC . TRBJ2-1 TRBV5-6 .
CASSERTGPDTQYF TGCGCCAGCAGCGAGAGGACAGGGCCAGATACGCAGTATTTT TRBD1 TRBJ2-3 TRBV5-1 .
CASSITGGVSEAFF TGTGCCAGCAGTATAACAGGGGGGGTGTCCGAAGCTTTCTTT TRBD1 TRBJ1-1 TRBV7-3 once
CASSLEPYSDTQYF TGTGCCAGCAGCTTAGAGCCTTACTCAGATACGCAGTATTTT . TRBJ2-3 TRBV11-3 .
CASSPEGQGTYEQYF TGTGCCAGCAGCCCCGAGGGACAGGGGACCTACGAGCAGTACTTC TRBD1 TRBJ2-7 TRBV28 .
CASSQAGGSGANVLTF TGTGCCAGCAGCCAAGCGGGGGGGTCTGGGGCCAACGTCCTGACTTTC TRBD2 TRBJ2-6 TRBV7-2 .
CASTSAGADEKLFF TGTGCCAGCACCTCCGCGGGGGCGGATGAAAAACTGTTTTTT . TRBJ1-4 TRBV6-5 .
CSVVAPVGGNEQFF TGCAGCGTTGTAGCCCCGGTGGGTGGGAATGAGCAGTTCTTC . TRBJ2-1 TRBV29-1 .
CASSLRGRADNEQFF TGTGCCAGCAGCTTAAGGGGGAGGGCAGACAATGAGCAGTTCTTC . TRBJ2-1 TRBV11-2 once
CASSLEIGTNEKLFF TGTGCCAGCAGCTTAGAGATTGGGACTAATGAAAAACTGTTTTTT . TRBJ1-4 TRBV7-6 .
CASSTTRGPRYNEQFF TGTGCCAGCAGTACCACCAGGGGGCCAAGGTACAATGAGCAGTTCTTC TRBD1 TRBJ2-1 TRBV28 few
CASSARGNDEQYF TGTGCCAGCAGCGCCCGAGGTAACGACGAGCAGTACTTC . TRBJ2-7 TRBV9 .
CASSDPGTGVYEQYF TGTGCCAGCAGTGACCCCGGGACAGGGGTCTACGAGCAGTACTTC TRBD1 TRBJ2-7 TRBV6-1 once
CASSPPDRMNTEAFF TGTGCCAGCAGCCCACCGGACAGAATGAACACTGAAGCTTTCTTT . TRBJ1-1 TRBV7-2 .
CASSLVGFGANEKLFF TGCGCCAGCAGCTTGGTGGGGTTCGGGGCTAATGAAAAACTGTTTTTT . TRBJ1-4 TRBV5-1 .
CATRTSGSYEQYF TGTGCCACCAGGACTAGCGGTTCCTACGAGCAGTACTTC TRBD2 TRBJ2-7 TRBV10-3 .
CASSFGSGAKEQFF . . TRBJ2-1 TRBV5-1 .
CASSPPGQGMYEQYF TGTGCCAGCTCACCACCGGGACAGGGGATGTACGAGCAGTACTTC TRBD1 TRBJ2-7 TRBV18 .
CASSIRGQTWTQYF TGTGCCAGTAGTATACGAGGACAGACTTGGACCCAGTACTTC . TRBJ2-5 TRBV19 .
CASSDELAYEQYF TGTGCCAGCAGTGACGAACTAGCTTACGAGCAGTACTTC . TRBJ2-7 TRBV2 .
CASSLFPENTEAFF TGCGCCAGCAGCTTGTTCCCTGAGAACACTGAAGCTTTCTTT . TRBJ1-1 TRBV5-1 once
CASNGGPQETQYF TGTGCCAGCAACGGAGGACCCCAAGAGACCCAGTACTTC . TRBJ2-5 TRBV9 .
CSVYTNYEQYF TGCAGCGTTTACACAAACTACGAGCAGTACTTC . TRBJ2-7 TRBV29-1 .
CASTPPLGMSYNEQFF TGTGCCAGCACCCCTCCGTTGGGAATGTCCTACAATGAGCAGTTCTTC . TRBJ2-1 TRBV28 .
CASSLGAGFYTGELFF TGTGCCAGCAGCTTAGGGGCTGGGTTCTACACCGGGGAGCTGTTTTTT . TRBJ2-2 TRBV7-9 .
CASRPTGGNTGELFF TGTGCCAGCAGACCCACCGGGGGCAACACCGGGGAGCTGTTTTTT . TRBJ2-2 TRBV7-2 .
CASSSGQHARNEQFF TGTGCCAGCAGCTCGGGACAGCACGCACGAAATGAGCAGTTCTTC TRBD1 TRBJ2-1 TRBV5-4 .
CASSLGVAGVDEQYF TGTGCCAGCAGCTTAGGCGTAGCGGGAGTAGACGAGCAGTACTTC TRBD2 TRBJ2-7 TRBV7-3 few
CAWSVGVGQGYTF TGTGCCTGGAGTGTAGGTGTGGGACAGGGCTACACCTTC TRBD1 TRBJ1-2 TRBV30 .
CAWSEAGHTEAFF TGTGCCTGGAGTGAGGCAGGGCACACTGAAGCTTTCTTT . TRBJ1-1 TRBV30 .
CAFRRVEGGELFF TGTGCCTTCCGGCGGGTAGAGGGCGGGGAGCTGTTTTTT . TRBJ2-2 TRBV30 .
CASSIQGHYGYTF TGTGCCAGCAGCATACAGGGGCACTATGGCTACACCTTC TRBD1 TRBJ1-2 TRBV7-2 .
CASSSQGGQGNSPLHF TGTGCCAGTAGTTCCCAGGGTGGACAGGGTAATTCACCCCTCCACTTT TRBD1 TRBJ1-6 TRBV19 once
CASSPGSQRHGYTF TGTGCCAGCAGCCCCGGGTCCCAGCGCCATGGCTACACCTTC . TRBJ1-2 TRBV2 .
CASSSTHLTGSGNTIYF TGTGCCAGCAGTTCCACCCATTTGACAGGGAGCGGAAACACCATATATTTT TRBD1 TRBJ1-3 TRBV28 few
CASSLQEFYGYTF TGTGCCAGCAGTCTTCAGGAGTTCTATGGCTACACCTTC . TRBJ1-2 TRBV28 .
CASSPWTGDNQPQHF TGTGCCAGCAGTCCCTGGACAGGGGACAATCAGCCCCAGCATTTT TRBD1 TRBJ1-5 TRBV27 .
CASSLGQGRAFF TGCGCCAGCAGCTTGGGGCAGGGCAGAGCTTTCTTT . TRBJ1-1 TRBV5-1 .
CASSYRNTEAFF TGTGCCAGCAGTTACAGGAACACTGAAGCTTTCTTT . TRBJ1-1 TRBV6-5 .
CASRRKTQAGANVLTF TGTGCCAGCAGAAGAAAGACACAGGCTGGGGCCAACGTCCTGACTTTC . TRBJ2-6 TRBV7-9 few
CASSPGFGEKLFF TGTGCCAGCTCACCAGGGTTTGGGGAAAAACTGTTTTTT . TRBJ1-4 TRBV18 .
CASSSPAGANVLTF TGTGCCAGCAGCTCGCCGGCGGGGGCCAACGTCCTGACTTTC . TRBJ2-6 TRBV9 .
CASSYQPTGGIGKLFF TGTGCCAGCAGTTACCAACCGACAGGGGGCATAGGAAAACTGTTTTTT TRBD1 TRBJ1-4 TRBV6-5 .
CASSSTPGGGYGYTF TGTGCCAGCAGCTCCACCCCTGGGGGGGGCTATGGCTACACCTTC . TRBJ1-2 TRBV7-3 .